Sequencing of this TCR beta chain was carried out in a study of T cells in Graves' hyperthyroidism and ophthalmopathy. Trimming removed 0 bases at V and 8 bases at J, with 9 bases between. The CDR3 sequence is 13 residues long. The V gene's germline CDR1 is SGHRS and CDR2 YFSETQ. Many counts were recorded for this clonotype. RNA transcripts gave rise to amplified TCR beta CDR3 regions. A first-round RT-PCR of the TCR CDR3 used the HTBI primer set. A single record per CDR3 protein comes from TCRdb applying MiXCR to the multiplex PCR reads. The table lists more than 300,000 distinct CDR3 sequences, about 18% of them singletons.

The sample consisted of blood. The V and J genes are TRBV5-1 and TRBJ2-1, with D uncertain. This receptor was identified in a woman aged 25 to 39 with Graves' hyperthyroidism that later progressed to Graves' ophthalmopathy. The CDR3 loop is CASSLGVADEQFF. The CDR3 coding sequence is TGCGCCAGCAGCTTGGGGGTTGCCGATGAGCAGTTCTTC.